This T cell receptor (beta chain) stems from a study of T cells in Graves' hyperthyroidism and ophthalmopathy. There were TCR beta CDR3 regions amplified from RNA transcripts. Primed by the HTBI set, a first-round RT-PCR was run on the TCR CDR3. In TCRdb, the multiplex PCR reads were re-called with MiXCR into one record per CDR3 protein. The profile shows about 290,000 distinct CDR3 sequences, less than 15% of them singletons. This clonotype showed up many times. No antigen is known for it. The germline gives CDR1 MDHEN, CDR2 SYDVKM. V was clipped by 2 bases and J by 6 bases, with 2 bases between them. This CDR3 is 10 amino acids long. Overall study findings and caveats: A median about 7 months before onset, the model predicted ophthalmopathy.

The study based diagnoses on clinical symptoms, serum thyroxine and TRAb, thyroid ultrasound and orbital computed tomography. Material for sequencing was blood. V gene TRBV28 combines with J gene TRBJ2-7, with D hard to call. The TCR comes from a woman in her twenties or thirties with Graves' hyperthyroidism that later progressed to Graves' ophthalmopathy. The CDR3 here is CASSLSEQYF. In nucleotides, the CDR3 is TGTGCCAGCAGTTTAAGCGAGCAGTACTTC. Together with reference TRBV28 and TRBJ2-7, the CDR3 gives the full variable domain: DVKVTQSSRYLVKRTGEKVFLECVQDMDHENMFWYRQDPGLGLRLIYFSYDVKMKEKGDIPEGYSVSREKKERFSLILESASTNQTSMYLCASSLSEQYFGPGTRLTVT.